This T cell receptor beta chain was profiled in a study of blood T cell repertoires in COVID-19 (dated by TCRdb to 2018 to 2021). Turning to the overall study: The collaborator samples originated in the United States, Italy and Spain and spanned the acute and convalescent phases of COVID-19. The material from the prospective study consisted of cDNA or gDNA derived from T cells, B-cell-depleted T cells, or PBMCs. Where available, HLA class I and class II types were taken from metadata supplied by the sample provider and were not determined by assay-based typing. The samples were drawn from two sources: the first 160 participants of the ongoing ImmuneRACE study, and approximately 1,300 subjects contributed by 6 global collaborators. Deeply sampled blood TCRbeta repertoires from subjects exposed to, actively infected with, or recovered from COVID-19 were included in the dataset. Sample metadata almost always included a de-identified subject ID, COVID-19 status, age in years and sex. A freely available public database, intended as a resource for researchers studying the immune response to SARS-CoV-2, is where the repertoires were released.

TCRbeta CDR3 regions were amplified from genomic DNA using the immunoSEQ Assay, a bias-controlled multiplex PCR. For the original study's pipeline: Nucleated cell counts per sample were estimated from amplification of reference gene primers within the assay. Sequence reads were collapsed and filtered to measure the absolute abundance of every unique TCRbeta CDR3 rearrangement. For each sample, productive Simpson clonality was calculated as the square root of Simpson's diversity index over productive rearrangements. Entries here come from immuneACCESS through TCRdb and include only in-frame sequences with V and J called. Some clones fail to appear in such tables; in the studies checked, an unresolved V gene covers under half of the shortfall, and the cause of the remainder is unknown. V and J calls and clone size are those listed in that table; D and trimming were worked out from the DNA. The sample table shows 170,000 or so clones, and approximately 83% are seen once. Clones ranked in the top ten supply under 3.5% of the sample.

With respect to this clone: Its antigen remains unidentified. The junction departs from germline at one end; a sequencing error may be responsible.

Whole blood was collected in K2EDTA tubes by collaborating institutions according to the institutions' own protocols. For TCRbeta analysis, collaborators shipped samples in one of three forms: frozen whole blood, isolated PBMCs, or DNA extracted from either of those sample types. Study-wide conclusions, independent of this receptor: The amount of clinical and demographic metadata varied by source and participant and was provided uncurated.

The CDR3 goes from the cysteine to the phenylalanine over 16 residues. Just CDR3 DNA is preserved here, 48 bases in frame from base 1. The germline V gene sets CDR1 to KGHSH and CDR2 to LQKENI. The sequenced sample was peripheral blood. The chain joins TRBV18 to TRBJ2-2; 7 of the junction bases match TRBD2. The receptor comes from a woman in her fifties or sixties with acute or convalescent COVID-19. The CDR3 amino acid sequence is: CASSAPSREGTGELFF. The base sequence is TGTGCCAGCTCAGCACCGAGCAGGGAGGGCACCGGGGAGCTGTTTTTT.